This T cell receptor (beta chain) derives from a study of cytomegalovirus exposure and HLA in healthy donors. Study-level findings and limits: Three of the chains that were CMV-associated were confirmed in vitro to be specific for CMV antigens.

Sequencing was performed with immunoSEQ multiplex PCR; in TCRdb, only in-frame clones are kept and a portion is missing. The sample contains a few hundred thousand clones, approximately 86% of which appear only once. This CDR3 is built from 14 residues. Looked up from germline, CDR1 is MNHNS and CDR2 is SASEGT. The ends were cut back, 0 bases at V and 8 bases at J, with 11 bases in the middle. With respect to this clone: Its antigen remains unknown.

The specimen sequenced was PBMCs. The clonotype originates from a woman in her late teens or twenties in good health and CMV-seronegative. The gene calls are TRBV6-1 and TRBJ1-3; no definite D call. DNA for the CDR3: TGTGCCAGCAGTGAAGCCCCCGCGAGAGACACCATATATTTT. Its translation is CASSEAPARDTIYF.